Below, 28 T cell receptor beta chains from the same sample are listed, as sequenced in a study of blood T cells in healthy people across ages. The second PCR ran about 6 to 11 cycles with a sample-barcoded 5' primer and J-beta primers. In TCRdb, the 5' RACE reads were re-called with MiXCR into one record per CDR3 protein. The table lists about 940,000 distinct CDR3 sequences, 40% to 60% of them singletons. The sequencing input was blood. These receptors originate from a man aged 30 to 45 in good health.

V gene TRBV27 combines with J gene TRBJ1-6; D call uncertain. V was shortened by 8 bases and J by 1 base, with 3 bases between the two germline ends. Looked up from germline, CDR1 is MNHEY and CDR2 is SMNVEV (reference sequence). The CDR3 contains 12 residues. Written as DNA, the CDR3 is TGTGCCAGCTGGTCCTATAATTCACCCCTCCACTTT. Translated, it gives CASWSYNSPLHF.

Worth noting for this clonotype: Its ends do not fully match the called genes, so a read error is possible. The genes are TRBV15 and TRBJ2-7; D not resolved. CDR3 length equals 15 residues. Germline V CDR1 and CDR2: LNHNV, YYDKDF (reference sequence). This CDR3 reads CAASRDKVGPYEQYF. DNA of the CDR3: TGTGCCGCCAGCAGAGATAAGGTCGGTCCCTACGAGCAGTACTTC.

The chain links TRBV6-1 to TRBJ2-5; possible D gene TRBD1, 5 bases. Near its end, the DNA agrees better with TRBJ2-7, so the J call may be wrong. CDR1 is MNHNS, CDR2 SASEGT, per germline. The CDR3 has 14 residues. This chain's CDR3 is CASRNEPSGNEQYF. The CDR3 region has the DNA TGTGCCAGCAGGAACGAACCCTCAGGGAACGAGCAGTACTTC.

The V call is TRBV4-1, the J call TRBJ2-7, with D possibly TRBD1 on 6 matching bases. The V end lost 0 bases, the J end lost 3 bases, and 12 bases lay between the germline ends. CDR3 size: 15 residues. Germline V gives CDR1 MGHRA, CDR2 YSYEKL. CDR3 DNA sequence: TGCGCCAGCAGCCAAGATAGGCAGGGGCTCTACGAGCAGTACTTC. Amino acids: CASSQDRQGLYEQYF.

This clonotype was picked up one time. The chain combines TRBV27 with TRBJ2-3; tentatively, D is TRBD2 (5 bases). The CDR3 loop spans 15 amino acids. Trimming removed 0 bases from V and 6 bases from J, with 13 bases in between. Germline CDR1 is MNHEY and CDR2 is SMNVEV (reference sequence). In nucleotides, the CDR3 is TGTGCCAGCAGTTTATCGACGGTACCGGGGGATACGCAGTATTTT. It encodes CASSLSTVPGDTQYF.

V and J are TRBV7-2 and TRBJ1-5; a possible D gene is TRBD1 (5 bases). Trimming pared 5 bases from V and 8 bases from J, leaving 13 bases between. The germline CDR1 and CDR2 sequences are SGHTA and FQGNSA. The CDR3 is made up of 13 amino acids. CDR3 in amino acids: CASSVEQGKPQHF. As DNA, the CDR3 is TGTGCCAGCAGCGTAGAGCAGGGAAAGCCCCAGCATTTT.

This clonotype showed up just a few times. CDR3 protein: CSVADRTTYEQYF. The CDR3 nucleotides are TGCAGCGTGGCCGACAGAACCACCTACGAGCAGTACTTC. The J gene is TRBJ2-5, the V gene TRBV29-1; possibly TRBD1 for D (5 bases). The better agreement between TRBJ2-7 and the DNA end casts doubt on the J call. The CDR3 covers 13 residues. Germline CDR1 reads SQVTM; CDR2 reads ANQGSEA.

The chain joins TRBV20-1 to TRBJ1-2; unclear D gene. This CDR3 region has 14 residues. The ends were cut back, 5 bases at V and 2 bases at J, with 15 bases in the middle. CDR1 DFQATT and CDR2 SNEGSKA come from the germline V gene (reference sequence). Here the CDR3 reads CSAVPQSGNYGYTF. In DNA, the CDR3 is TGCAGTGCTGTACCACAATCTGGGAACTATGGCTACACCTTC.

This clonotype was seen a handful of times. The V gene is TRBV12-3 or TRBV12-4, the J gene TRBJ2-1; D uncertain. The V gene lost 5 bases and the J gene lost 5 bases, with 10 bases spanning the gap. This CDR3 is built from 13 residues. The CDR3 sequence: CASSPPQDNEQFF. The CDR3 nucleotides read TGTGCCAGCAGTCCCCCCCAGGACAATGAGCAGTTCTTC.

The CDR3 DNA sequence: TGTGCCAGCAGCTTACAGGGTGGGCTAGCCAAAAACATTCAGTACTTC. The encoded protein is CASSLQGGLAKNIQYF. The V gene is TRBV11-1, the J gene TRBJ2-4; a weak D match, TRBD1 (5 bases). Trimming took 2 bases from V and 0 from J, leaving 11 bases between them. The CDR3 totals 16 residues. Germline CDR1 SGHAT, CDR2 FQDESV (reference sequence).

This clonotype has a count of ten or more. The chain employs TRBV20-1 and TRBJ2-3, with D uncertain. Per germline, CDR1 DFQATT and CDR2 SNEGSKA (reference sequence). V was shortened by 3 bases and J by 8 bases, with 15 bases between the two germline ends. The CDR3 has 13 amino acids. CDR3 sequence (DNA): TGCAGTGCTAGTGTACCCCTCGCCGGTACGCAGTATTTT. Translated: CSASVPLAGTQYF.

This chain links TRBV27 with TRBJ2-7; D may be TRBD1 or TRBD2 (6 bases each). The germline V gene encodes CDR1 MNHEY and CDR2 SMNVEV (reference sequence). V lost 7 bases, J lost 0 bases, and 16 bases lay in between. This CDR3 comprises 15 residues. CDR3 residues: CASTRSGAGSYEQYF. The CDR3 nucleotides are TGTGCCAGCACCCGATCGGGGGCGGGCTCCTACGAGCAGTACTTC.

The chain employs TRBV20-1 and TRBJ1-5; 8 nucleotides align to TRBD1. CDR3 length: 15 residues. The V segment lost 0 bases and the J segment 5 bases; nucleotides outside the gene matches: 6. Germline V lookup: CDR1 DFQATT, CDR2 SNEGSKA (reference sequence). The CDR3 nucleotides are TGCAGTGCTAGAGAGGCAGGGGGCCCCCATCAGCCCCAGCATTTT. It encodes CSAREAGGPHQPQHF.

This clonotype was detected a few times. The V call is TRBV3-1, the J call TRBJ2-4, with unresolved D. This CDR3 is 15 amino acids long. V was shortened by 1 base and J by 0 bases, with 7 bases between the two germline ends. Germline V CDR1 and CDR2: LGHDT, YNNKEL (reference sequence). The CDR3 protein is CASSQGLLAKNIQYF. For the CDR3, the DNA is TGTGCCAGCAGCCAAGGGTTACTAGCCAAAAACATTCAGTACTTC.

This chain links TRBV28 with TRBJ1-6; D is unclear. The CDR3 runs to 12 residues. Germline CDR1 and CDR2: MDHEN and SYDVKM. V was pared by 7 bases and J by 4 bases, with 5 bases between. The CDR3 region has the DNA TGTGCCAGCACGGGGTATAATTCACCCCTCCACTTT. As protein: CASTGYNSPLHF.

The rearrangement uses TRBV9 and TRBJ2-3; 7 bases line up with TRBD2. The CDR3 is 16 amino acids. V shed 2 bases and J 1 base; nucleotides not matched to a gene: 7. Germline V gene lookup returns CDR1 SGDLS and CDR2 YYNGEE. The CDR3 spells CASSVGGGLRTDTQYF. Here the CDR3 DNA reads TGTGCCAGCAGCGTTGGCGGGGGACTTCGCACAGATACGCAGTATTTT.

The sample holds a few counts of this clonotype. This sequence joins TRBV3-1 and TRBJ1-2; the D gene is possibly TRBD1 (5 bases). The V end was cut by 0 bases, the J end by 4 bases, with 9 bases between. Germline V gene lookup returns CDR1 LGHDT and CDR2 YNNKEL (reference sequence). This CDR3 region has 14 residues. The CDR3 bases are TGTGCCAGCAGCCAAGATCAGGGACCCTATGGCTACACCTTC. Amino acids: CASSQDQGPYGYTF.

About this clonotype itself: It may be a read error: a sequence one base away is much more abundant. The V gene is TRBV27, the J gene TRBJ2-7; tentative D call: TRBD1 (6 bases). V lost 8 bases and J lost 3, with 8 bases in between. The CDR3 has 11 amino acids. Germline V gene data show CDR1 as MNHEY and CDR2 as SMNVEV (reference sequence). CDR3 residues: CASGQNYEQYF. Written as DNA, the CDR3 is TGTGCCAGCGGACAGAACTACGAGCAGTACTTC.

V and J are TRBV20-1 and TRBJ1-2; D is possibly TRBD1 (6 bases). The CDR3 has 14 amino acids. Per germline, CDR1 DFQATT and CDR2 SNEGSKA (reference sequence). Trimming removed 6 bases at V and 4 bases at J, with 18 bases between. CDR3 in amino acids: CSAPRRTEPYGYTF. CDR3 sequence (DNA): TGCAGTGCACCGAGACGGACAGAACCCTATGGCTACACCTTC.

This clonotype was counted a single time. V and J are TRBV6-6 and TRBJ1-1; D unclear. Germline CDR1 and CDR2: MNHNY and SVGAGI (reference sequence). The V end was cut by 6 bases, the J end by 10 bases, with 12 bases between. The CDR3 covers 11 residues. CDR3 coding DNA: TGTGCCAGCAGCTTGGTCCCCTTAGCTTTCTTT. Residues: CASSLVPLAFF.

In DNA, the CDR3 is TGCGCCAGCAGCTTTGCAGGACCTAAGGAGACCCAGTACTTC. It codes for CASSFAGPKETQYF. This chain links TRBV5-1 with TRBJ2-5, with D unresolved. The CDR3 has 14 amino acids. V was clipped by 2 bases and J by 5 bases, with 13 bases between them. CDR1 is SGHRS, CDR2 YFSETQ, per germline.

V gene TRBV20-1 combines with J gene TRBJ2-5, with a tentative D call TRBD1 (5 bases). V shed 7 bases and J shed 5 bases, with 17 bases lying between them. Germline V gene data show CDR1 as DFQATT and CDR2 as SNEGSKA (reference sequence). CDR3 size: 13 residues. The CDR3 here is CSVRWGVVETQYF. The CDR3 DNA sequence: TGCAGTGTGAGGTGGGGCGTCGTTGAGACCCAGTACTTC.

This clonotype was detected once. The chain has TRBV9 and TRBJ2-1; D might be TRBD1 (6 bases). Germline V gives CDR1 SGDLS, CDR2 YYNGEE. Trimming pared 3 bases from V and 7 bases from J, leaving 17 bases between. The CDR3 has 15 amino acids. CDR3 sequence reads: CASSEQGSTGNEQFF. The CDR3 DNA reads TGTGCCAGCAGCGAACAGGGCTCTACCGGAAATGAGCAGTTCTTC.

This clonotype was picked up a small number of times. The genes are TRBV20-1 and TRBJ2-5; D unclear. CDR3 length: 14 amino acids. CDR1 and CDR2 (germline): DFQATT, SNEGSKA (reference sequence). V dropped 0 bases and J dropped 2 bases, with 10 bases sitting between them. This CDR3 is CSARDVAEQETQYF. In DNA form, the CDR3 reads TGCAGTGCTAGAGATGTGGCAGAGCAAGAGACCCAGTACTTC.

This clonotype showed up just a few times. The CDR3 reads CASSYPGDRDTQYF. The CDR3 bases are TGTGCCAGCAGTTATCCCGGAGATAGAGATACGCAGTATTTT. The V gene is TRBV28, the J gene TRBJ2-3; D call uncertain. The ends were cut back, 4 bases at V and 5 bases at J, with 13 bases in the middle. The CDR3 is made up of 14 amino acids. Germline CDR1 and CDR2: MDHEN and SYDVKM.

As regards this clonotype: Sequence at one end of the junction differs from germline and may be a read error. The CDR3 here is CASGLDWDRSYEQYF. The CDR3 region has the DNA TGTGCCAGCGGCTTAGATTGGGACAGATCTTACGAGCAGTACTTC. V and J are TRBV7-8 and TRBJ2-5, with TRBD1 identical over 7 bases. The J call is uncertain, as TRBJ2-7 better fits the DNA end. The CDR3 is made up of 15 amino acids. From germline, CDR1 is SGHVS and CDR2 FQNEAQ.

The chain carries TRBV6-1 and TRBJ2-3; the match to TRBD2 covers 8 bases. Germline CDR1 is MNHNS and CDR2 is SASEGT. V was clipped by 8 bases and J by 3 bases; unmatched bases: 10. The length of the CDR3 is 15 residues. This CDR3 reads CASWESGGGTDTQYF. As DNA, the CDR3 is TGTGCCAGCTGGGAGAGCGGGGGAGGGACAGATACGCAGTATTTT.

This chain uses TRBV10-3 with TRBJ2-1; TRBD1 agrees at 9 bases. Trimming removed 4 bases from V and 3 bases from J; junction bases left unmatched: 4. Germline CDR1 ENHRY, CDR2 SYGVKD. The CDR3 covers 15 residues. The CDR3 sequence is CAISGGTGSYNEQFF. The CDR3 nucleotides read TGTGCCATCAGTGGGGGGACAGGGAGCTACAATGAGCAGTTCTTC.